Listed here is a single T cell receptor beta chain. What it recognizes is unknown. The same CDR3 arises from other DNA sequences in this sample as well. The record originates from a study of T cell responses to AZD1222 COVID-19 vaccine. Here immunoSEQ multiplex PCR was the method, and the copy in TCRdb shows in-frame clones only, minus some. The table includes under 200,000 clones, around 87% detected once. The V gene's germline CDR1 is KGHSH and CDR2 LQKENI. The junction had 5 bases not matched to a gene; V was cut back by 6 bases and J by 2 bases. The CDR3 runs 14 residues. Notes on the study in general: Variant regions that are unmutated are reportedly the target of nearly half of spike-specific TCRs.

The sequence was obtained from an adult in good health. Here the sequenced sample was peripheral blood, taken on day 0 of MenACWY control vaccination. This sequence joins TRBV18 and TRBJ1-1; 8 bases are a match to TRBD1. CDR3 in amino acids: CASSPGQGNTEAFF. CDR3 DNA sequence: TGTGCCAGCTCCCCCGGACAGGGTAACACTGAAGCTTTCTTT. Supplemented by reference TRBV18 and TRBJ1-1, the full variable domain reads NAGVMQNPRHLVRRRGQEARLRCSPMKGHSHVYWYRQLPEEGLKFMVYLQKENIIDESGMPKERFSAEFPKEGPSILRIQQVVRGDSAAYFCASSPGQGNTEAFFGQGTRLTVV.